One and the same sample provided the 29 T cell receptor beta chains below, sequenced in a study of regulatory T cells in long-lasting Graves disease. Time point specified: newly diagnosed GD, antithyroid drugs for less than 3 months. PBMCs were the source of the RNA used for TCR sequencing. Relying on iRepertoire HTBI primers and Arm-PCR of CDR3 regions, the team built TCR beta libraries. TCRdb re-called the multiplex PCR reads with MiXCR, one entry per CDR3 protein. The sample yields 320,000 or so distinct CDR3 sequences, over 15% seen once. Source: peripheral blood mononuclear cells (PBMCs), taken at new diagnosis, from a patient treated with antithyroid drugs. These receptors were collected from a female donor with Graves disease.

This clonotype was observed at least ten times. The chain carries TRBV27 and TRBJ1-1; D possibly corresponds to TRBD1 (6 bases). Trimming cost V 7 bases and J 5 bases, with 11 bases left between them. This CDR3 comprises 12 residues. Germline V CDR1 and CDR2: MNHEY, SMNVEV (reference sequence). The CDR3 DNA sequence: TGTGCCAGCAAGGGGGGGCGGACTGAAGCTTTCTTT. Translated, it gives CASKGGRTEAFF.

This clonotype turned up a few times. The chain uses TRBV10-2 and TRBJ2-5, with D perhaps TRBD2 (6 bases). Germline CDR1 reads WSHSY; CDR2 reads SAAADI. The V and J ends lost 1 base and 2 bases respectively, with 8 bases between them. This CDR3 is 14 amino acids long. In nucleotides, the CDR3 is TGCGCCAGCAGTGAGTGGGACTCTCAAGAGACCCAGTACTTC. This sequence encodes CASSEWDSQETQYF.

This clonotype was observed at least ten times. The chain has TRBV11-2 and TRBJ1-5, with unresolved D. Trimming removed 0 bases from V and 6 bases from J, with 9 bases in between. Germline loops: CDR1 SGHAT, CDR2 FQNNGV. There are 14 residues in the CDR3. The CDR3 DNA is TGTGCCAGCAGCTTAGATGGAGGTACTCAGCCCCAGCATTTT. Residues: CASSLDGGTQPQHF.

This clonotype appeared many times. This chain uses TRBV28 with TRBJ2-5, with D hard to call. The germline V and J ends were trimmed by 1 base and 7 bases, with 13 bases remaining between them. Per the germline V gene, CDR1 is MDHEN and CDR2 is SYDVKM. The CDR3 extends over 14 amino acids. CDR3 residues: CASSLYIRPWTQYF. DNA of the CDR3: TGTGCCAGCAGTTTATATATAAGGCCGTGGACCCAGTACTTC.

This clonotype has ten or more counts. For the CDR3, the DNA is TGTGCCAGCAGTTACTCGGGCCGGAGGGGTGAGCAGTTCTTC. Translated, it gives CASSYSGRRGEQFF. The chain joins TRBV6-5 to TRBJ2-1; perhaps TRBD2 as D (6 bases). CDR1 and CDR2 (germline): MNHEY, SVGAGI. V gave up 0 bases and J gave up 9 bases, with 12 bases separating them. This CDR3 has 14 amino acids.

In this sample, this clonotype turned up many times. This rearrangement joins TRBV5-1 to TRBJ2-1, with 9 positions matching TRBD2. The CDR3 loop spans 18 amino acids. Germline trimming cut 0 bases from V and 0 bases from J; bases unmatched to any gene: 7. Germline V gene lookup returns CDR1 SGHRS and CDR2 YFSETQ. This CDR3 is CASSLGLAGSFSYNEQFF. The CDR3 DNA sequence: TGCGCCAGCAGCTTGGGTCTAGCGGGAAGCTTCTCCTACAATGAGCAGTTCTTC.

The V gene is TRBV20-1, the J gene TRBJ2-7, with 13 bases aligning to TRBD2. This CDR3 contains 14 residues. Germline V gene sequence: CDR1 DFQATT, CDR2 SNEGSKA (reference sequence). With V trimmed by 3 bases and J by 3 bases, 2 bases remained unmatched. The CDR3, as DNA: TGCAGTGCTAGGGGACTAGCGGGAAACTACGAGCAGTACTTC. Translating gives CSARGLAGNYEQYF.

This clonotype has a count of ten or more. The chain joins TRBV6-5 to TRBJ2-1, with 9 bases aligning to TRBD2. J gave up 0 bases and V 4 bases, and 16 bases lay outside the gene matches. Germline CDR1 and CDR2: MNHEY and SVGAGI. CDR3 length: 20 residues. CDR3 protein: CASSSPSGTSWSSSYNEQFF. The CDR3 DNA sequence: TGTGCCAGCAGTTCCCCTTCCGGGACTAGCTGGTCAAGCTCCTACAATGAGCAGTTCTTC.

This clonotype was seen at least ten times. The V and J genes are TRBV6-2 or TRBV6-3 and TRBJ2-1; TRBD2 aligns across 9 bases. V gave up 3 bases and J gave up 12 bases; unmatched junction bases: 15. This CDR3 is 16 amino acids long. Germline V gene sequence: CDR1 MNHEY, CDR2 SVGEGT. The CDR3 loop is CASSYLPAGGGLAQFF. The CDR3 DNA sequence: TGTGCCAGCAGTTATCTCCCTGCGGGAGGGGGCCTCGCGCAGTTCTTC.

This clonotype was counted a single time. Compared with germline, one end of the junction differs, possibly owing to a read error. CDR3 DNA: TGTGCTAGCAGTCCGGGACAAGGGATAATTTATGGCTACGCCTTC. It is translated as CASSPGQGIIYGYAF. The J gene is TRBJ1-2, the V gene TRBV27; possibly TRBD1 for D (6 bases). Germline values: CDR1 MNHEY, CDR2 SMNVEV (reference sequence). The CDR3 spans 15 residues.

The V call is TRBV5-1, the J call TRBJ1-3; no firm D call. Germline CDR1 SGHRS, CDR2 YFSETQ. Trimming stripped 0 bases from V and 4 bases from J, with 8 bases between. CDR3 length equals 14 residues. CDR3 in amino acids: CASSLGWAGNTIYF. Written as DNA, the CDR3 is TGCGCCAGCAGCTTGGGATGGGCAGGAAACACCATATATTTT. Combining the CDR3 with reference TRBV5-1 and TRBJ1-3 gives the whole variable domain KAGVTQTPRYLIKTRGQQVTLSCSPISGHRSVSWYQQTPGQGLQFLFEYFSETQRNKGNFPGRFSGRQFSNSRSEMNVSTLELGDSALYLCASSLGWAGNTIYFGEGSWLTVV.

This clonotype occurred many times. At one of its ends the junction is not consistent with the germline gene, which may arise from a read error. The CDR3 loop reads CASSLAEGRTVF. CDR3 nucleotides: TGCGCCAGCAGCTTGGCCGAGGGACGGACAGTCTTC. This chain connects TRBV5-1 to TRBJ2-7; D possibly corresponds to TRBD1 (6 bases). This CDR3 spans 12 amino acids. The germline CDR1 and CDR2 sequences are SGHRS and YFSETQ.

This clonotype was recorded at least ten times. The chain's CDR3 is CSASRGLLGEQYF. The CDR3 region has the DNA TGCAGTGCTAGCCGGGGGCTCCTGGGCGAGCAGTACTTC. This rearrangement joins TRBV20-1 to TRBJ2-7; possibly TRBD1 or TRBD2 for D (6 bases each). In germline, CDR1 is DFQATT, CDR2 SNEGSKA (reference sequence). This CDR3 region has 13 residues. Trimming removed 3 bases at V and 6 bases at J, with 15 bases between.

This clonotype was seen many times. J is TRBJ2-7 and V is TRBV11-3, with D perhaps TRBD2 (5 bases). Germline lookup yields CDR1 SGHNT and CDR2 YENEEA. V lost 4 bases, J lost 7 bases, and 14 bases lay in between. The CDR3 is made up of 13 amino acids. The CDR3 protein is CASSSTRANEQYF. Here the CDR3 DNA reads TGTGCCAGCAGCTCTACTAGGGCTAATGAGCAGTACTTC.

In its sample, this clonotype was seen a few times. The CDR3 reads CASSIGGGTWGNEQFF. The CDR3 region has the DNA TGTGCCAGTAGTATAGGGGGAGGGACCTGGGGCAATGAGCAGTTCTTC. The chain has TRBV19 and TRBJ2-1, with TRBD2 matching 7 bases. CDR1 is LNHDA, CDR2 SQIVND, per germline (reference sequence). Losses at the gene ends were 1 base for V and 6 bases for J; bases not matched to a gene: 9. CDR3 length: 16 amino acids. Looking up the rest from reference TRBV19 and TRBJ2-1 gives the full variable domain: DGGITQSPKYLFRKEGQNVTLSCEQNLNHDAMYWYRQDPGQGLRLIYYSQIVNDFQKGDIAEGYSVSREKKESFPLTVTSAQKNPTAFYLCASSIGGGTWGNEQFFGPGTRLTVL.

In its sample, this clonotype was seen many times. The chain couples TRBV7-9 to TRBJ2-7; D may match TRBD1 or TRBD2 (6 bases each). The CDR3 sequence is 17 residues long. Deletions cut 1 base from V and 3 bases from J, with 19 bases between. CDR1 is SEHNR and CDR2 is FQNEAQ in the germline V gene (reference sequence). Written as DNA, the CDR3 is TGTGCCAGCAGCTTAGGCCTTGGGGGGCGGGCCGTCTACGAGCAGTACTTC. Translation: CASSLGLGGRAVYEQYF.

This clonotype has at least ten counts. The V gene is TRBV30, the J gene TRBJ1-4; a possible D gene is TRBD1 (6 bases). The CDR3 runs to 11 residues. CDR1 is GTSNPN and CDR2 is SVGIG in the germline V gene (reference sequence). The ends were cut back, 5 bases at V and 8 bases at J, with 9 bases in the middle. The CDR3 loop reads CAWSRGEKLFF. The CDR3, as DNA: TGTGCCTGGTCAAGGGGGGAAAAACTGTTTTTT.

This clonotype was found a few times. The V and J genes are TRBV20-1 and TRBJ2-7, with D possibly matching TRBD2 (5 bases). V lost 3 bases and J 6 bases, leaving 9 bases between the germline ends. CDR1 and CDR2 from the germline V gene are DFQATT and SNEGSKA (reference sequence). The CDR3 spans 11 residues. CDR3 nucleotides: TGCAGTGCTAGGGAGGCCCGCGAGCAGTACTTC. Translating gives CSAREAREQYF.

There are a few counts of this clonotype. The gene calls are TRBV28 and TRBJ2-3; 9 nucleotides line up with TRBD1. Per germline, CDR1 MDHEN and CDR2 SYDVKM. V was clipped by 6 bases and J by 9 bases; unmatched bases: 4. There are 12 residues in the CDR3. This CDR3 reads CASSGQGWTQYF. CDR3 coding DNA: TGTGCCAGCAGCGGACAGGGGTGGACGCAGTATTTT.

Ten or more counts support this clonotype. The V and J genes are TRBV20-1 and TRBJ2-2, with TRBD2 as a possible D gene (5 bases). CDR3 length: 15 amino acids. Germline V gene lookup returns CDR1 DFQATT and CDR2 SNEGSKA (reference sequence). V lost 0 bases and J 7 bases, leaving 15 bases between the germline ends. This chain's CDR3 is CSARDEVLGDGELFF. CDR3 sequence (DNA): TGCAGTGCTAGAGATGAAGTGTTGGGAGACGGGGAGCTGTTTTTT.

The sample holds many counts of this clonotype. The chain uses TRBV3-1 and TRBJ1-1; the D gene is possibly TRBD1 (6 bases). Germline V gene lookup returns CDR1 LGHDT and CDR2 YNNKEL (reference sequence). With 4 bases removed from V and 10 bases from J, the gap between germline ends came to 19 bases. This CDR3 region has 14 residues. This chain's CDR3 is CASSPLRRGLGAFF. The DNA for the CDR3 is TGTGCCAGCAGCCCCCTGCGGAGGGGGTTAGGAGCTTTCTTT.

The chain recombines TRBV4-2 with TRBJ2-1; no reliable D call. This CDR3 spans 13 amino acids. CDR1 is LGHNA, CDR2 YNFKEQ, per germline. Trimming removed 8 bases at V and 8 bases at J, with 16 bases between. CDR3 in amino acids: CASSPLSSDEQFF. Written as DNA, the CDR3 is TGTGCCAGCTCACCCCTATCGAGCGATGAGCAGTTCTTC.

This clonotype was counted only a few times. This sequence joins TRBV5-1 and TRBJ1-4; D call uncertain. The CDR3 is 14 amino acids. Trimming shortened V by 4 bases and J by 8 bases, and 15 bases separated the two germline ends. The V gene's germline CDR1 is SGHRS and CDR2 YFSETQ. CDR3: CASSLTPQEEKLFF. In DNA form, the CDR3 reads TGCGCCAGCAGCCTTACCCCTCAGGAGGAAAAACTGTTTTTT. The variable domain in full, with the rest retrieved from reference TRBV5-1 and TRBJ1-4, is KAGVTQTPRYLIKTRGQQVTLSCSPISGHRSVSWYQQTPGQGLQFLFEYFSETQRNKGNFPGRFSGRQFSNSRSEMNVSTLELGDSALYLCASSLTPQEEKLFFGSGTQLSVL.

This clonotype has ten or more counts. V gene TRBV27 combines with J gene TRBJ2-1; no reliable D call. The V end lost 5 bases, the J end lost 0 bases, and 11 bases lay between the germline ends. CDR1 and CDR2 from the germline V gene are MNHEY and SMNVEV (reference sequence). The CDR3 sequence is 15 residues long. CDR3 residues: CASSPGPSSYNEQFF. In DNA, the CDR3 is TGTGCCAGCAGTCCAGGACCCAGCTCCTACAATGAGCAGTTCTTC.

This clonotype showed up many times. This rearrangement joins TRBV10-3 to TRBJ2-7, with 10 bases matching TRBD1. V was pared by 6 bases and J by 4 bases, with 3 bases of the junction left unmatched. The V gene's germline CDR1 is ENHRY and CDR2 SYGVKD. The CDR3 sequence is 13 residues long. The CDR3 DNA sequence: TGTGCCATCAGGGACAGGGGGTCGTACGAGCAGTACTTC. The encoded protein is CAIRDRGSYEQYF.

The CDR3 sequence is CASSQDVLTGYGYTF. As DNA, the CDR3 is TGTGCCAGCAGCCAAGATGTTCTCACAGGCTATGGCTACACCTTC. The chain recombines TRBV14 with TRBJ1-2; a possible D gene is TRBD1 (5 bases). CDR1 is SGHDN and CDR2 is FVKESK in the germline V gene. Trimming removed 0 bases from V and 4 bases from J, with 12 bases in between. The CDR3 runs 15 residues.

The genes are TRBV9 and TRBJ2-5, with D uncertain. This CDR3 contains 11 residues. The ends were cut back, 10 bases at V and 5 bases at J, with 12 bases in the middle. CDR1 is SGDLS and CDR2 is YYNGEE in the germline V gene. The CDR3 loop reads CAPRSEETQYF. The CDR3 region has the DNA TGTGCCCCCCGGAGTGAGGAGACCCAGTACTTC.

The sample holds many counts of this clonotype. The chain couples TRBV12-3 or TRBV12-4 to TRBJ2-3; tentatively, D is TRBD2 (6 bases). The V and J ends lost 0 bases and 8 bases respectively, with 12 bases between them. The CDR3 runs to 14 residues. The CDR3 sequence: CASSLAGGPGTQYF. DNA for the CDR3: TGTGCCAGCAGTTTAGCGGGGGGACCGGGTACGCAGTATTTT.

A few counts support this clonotype. This chain connects TRBV5-6 to TRBJ2-7; 12 bases match TRBD2. The V and J ends lost 5 bases and 6 bases, in that order; junction bases with no gene match: 12. Per the germline V gene, CDR1 is SGHDT and CDR2 is YYEEEE. The CDR3 is 16 residues long. The CDR3 region has the DNA TGTGCCAGCAGAAAAAGATTGACTAGCGGGAGTGGCGAGCAGTACTTC. As protein: CASRKRLTSGSGEQYF.